Presented here are 9 T cell receptor beta chains from one specimen sequenced in a study of shared clonotypes between healthy human individuals (dated by TCRdb to the early 2020s). For the CD8 naive samples, CD45RO-negative cells were positively selected for CCR7, yielding a CD45RA+CCR7+ population from which TemRA cells were excluded. Libraries came from the immunoSEQ multiplex PCR assay. Held by TCRdb, this immuneACCESS table contains in-frame sequences only and omits some clones. Under half of the omission traces to an unresolved V gene where checked; the cause of the rest is unknown. The sample records some 2 million clones, less than 95% of which are singletons. Of the sample, around 1.2% is held by the ten largest clones. Sample: naive CD8+ T cells sorted from blood. This specimen's cell subset or site label, per the study, means: CD45RA+CCR7+. The receptor source for this set is a man aged 18 to 35 in good health.

The chain employs TRBV7-9 and TRBJ2-4; 7 nucleotides agree with TRBD1. Germline CDR1 is SEHNR and CDR2 is FQNEAQ (reference sequence). This CDR3 spans 16 amino acids. J gave up 3 bases and V 4 bases, and 9 bases lay outside the gene matches. The CDR3: CASSSPTGWDKNIQYF. The CDR3, as DNA: TGTGCCAGCAGCTCCCCGACAGGGTGGGACAAAAACATTCAGTACTTC.

CDR3 residues: CASSPLAEAYEQYF. DNA for the CDR3: TGTGCCAGCTCACCATTGGCAGAAGCCTACGAGCAGTACTTC. This chain connects TRBV18 to TRBJ2-7; no definite D call. The CDR3 is 14 amino acids. Looked up from germline, CDR1 is KGHSH and CDR2 is LQKENI. The ends were cut back, 2 bases at V and 2 bases at J, with 10 bases in the middle.

V and J are TRBV10-3 and TRBJ2-3; unclear D gene. This CDR3 spans 15 amino acids. With 3 bases removed from V and 3 bases from J, the gap between germline ends came to 13 bases. Germline V CDR1 and CDR2: ENHRY, SYGVKD. CDR3 DNA sequence: TGTGCCATCAGTGATGAAACACCCCGGACAGATACGCAGTATTTT. Protein product: CAISDETPRTDTQYF.

The CDR3 protein is CASVPSTGEVNTEAFF. In nucleotides, the CDR3 is TGTGCCAGTGTCCCATCAACAGGGGAAGTGAACACTGAAGCTTTCTTT. This chain uses TRBV27 with TRBJ1-1; TRBD1 aligns across 7 bases. This CDR3 region has 16 residues. Germline V gene sequence: CDR1 MNHEY, CDR2 SMNVEV (reference sequence). V gave up 9 bases and J gave up 0 bases; unmatched junction bases: 13.

The CDR3 region has the DNA TGTGCCAGCAGCTTAGGGGCCGGCGAGACCCAGTACTTC. Its translation is CASSLGAGETQYF. This chain joins TRBV13 and TRBJ2-5; D not certain. The CDR3 has 13 amino acids. Germline V gene sequence: CDR1 PRHDT, CDR2 FYEKMQ (reference sequence). The ends were cut back, 0 bases at V and 5 bases at J, with 7 bases in the middle. The entire variable domain, with the rest obtained from reference TRBV13 and TRBJ2-5, is as follows: AAGVIQSPRHLIKEKRETATLKCYPIPRHDTVYWYQQGPGQDPQFLISFYEKMQSDKGSIPDRFSAQQFSDYHSELNMSSLELGDSALYFCASSLGAGETQYFGPGTRLLVL.

The chain is built from TRBV29-1 and TRBJ2-3, with TRBD2 matching over 10 bases. Germline loops: CDR1 SQVTM, CDR2 ANQGSEA. With V trimmed by 7 bases and J by 5 bases, 12 bases remained unmatched. This CDR3 comprises 15 residues. The CDR3 sequence is CSAMGSGGAVDTQYF. The CDR3 DNA reads TGCAGCGCTATGGGGAGCGGGGGGGCGGTAGATACGCAGTATTTT.

The chain employs TRBV19 and TRBJ1-2; possibly TRBD1 for D (6 bases). The CDR3 length is 13 residues. Germline V gene data show CDR1 as LNHDA and CDR2 as SQIVND (reference sequence). V lost 3 bases and J lost 4, with 9 bases in between. CDR3 region: CASSMQDSYGYTF. Here the CDR3 DNA reads TGTGCCAGTAGTATGCAGGACAGCTATGGCTACACCTTC.

This clone was recorded once. The gene calls are TRBV9 and TRBJ2-5, with a possible D match to TRBD2 (5 bases). Germline lookup yields CDR1 SGDLS and CDR2 YYNGEE. The CDR3 covers 13 residues. V was pared by 0 bases and J by 7 bases, with 10 bases between. Written as DNA, the CDR3 is TGTGCCAGCAGCGTAGAAGCCGCGGGGACCCAGTACTTC. Its protein product is CASSVEAAGTQYF. Full variable domain (rest looked up from reference TRBV9 and TRBJ2-5): DSGVTQTPKHLITATGQRVTLRCSPRSGDLSVYWYQQSLDQGLQFLIQYYNGEERAKGNILERFSAQQFPDLHSELNLSSLELGDSALYFCASSVEAAGTQYFGPGTRLLVL.

V gene TRBV2 combines with J gene TRBJ2-5; possibly TRBD2 for D (6 bases). V lost 4 bases and J lost 4, with 13 bases in between. The CDR3 has 14 amino acids. Germline V gives CDR1 SNHLY, CDR2 FYNNEI. CDR3 sequence (DNA): TGTGCCAGCAGTGGGGAGACGGGGGTAGAGACCCAGTACTTC. Translation gives CASSGETGVETQYF. Based on the CDR3 plus reference TRBV2 and TRBJ2-5, the full variable domain is EPEVTQTPSHQVTQMGQEVILRCVPISNHLYFYWYRQILGQKVEFLVSFYNNEISEKSEIFDDQFSVERPDGSNFTLKIRSTKLEDSAMYFCASSGETGVETQYFGPGTRLLVL.